What follows describes a single T cell receptor (beta chain). Its specificity is not known. This sample was included in a study of T cells after yellow fever vaccination. The study made its TCR cDNA through 5'RACE template switching. That step introduced a universal primer site along with UMIs. TCRdb reanalysed the 5' RACE reads using MiXCR and keeps one entry per CDR3 protein. The sample consists of 150,000 to 200,000 distinct CDR3 sequences, approximately 10% of them appearing once. Findings and caveats of the study: Of the clonotypes, a small share occurred in both CD4 and CD8 compartments. A weaker secondary response peaked on day 5, the primary on day 15.

Germline V CDR1 and CDR2: MNHEY, SMNVEV (reference sequence). The CDR3 has 15 amino acids. V shed 5 bases and J shed 0 bases, with 13 bases lying between them. The sequences come from CD8+ T cells sorted from PBMCs, collected 15 days after the yellow fever booster vaccination. The receptor's source is a man aged 18 to 29 who received the YFV17D yellow fever vaccine. The chain combines TRBV27 with TRBJ2-5; maybe TRBD2 (5 bases). CDR3 bases: TGTGCCAGCAGTCCCACGGCGCGGGACCAAGAGACCCAGTACTTC. Residues: CASSPTARDQETQYF.